This paragraph reports one T cell receptor beta chain. This entry comes from a study of beta chain features in type 1 diabetes. All sorted populations exceeded 95% purity. The authors reverse transcribed all of the isolated RNA, so sequencing captured expressed TCRB transcripts. Clones were read by immunoSEQ multiplex PCR, and TCRdb kept only the in-frame ones, dropping some. The sample yields about 19,000 clones, 50% seen once. Trimming took 3 bases from V and 7 from J; bases not matched to a gene: 6. The CDR3 contains 13 residues. Germline values: CDR1 GTSNPN, CDR2 SVGIG (reference sequence). V is TRBV30 and J is TRBJ1-5, with 7 positions matching TRBD1. The sequence derives from a man younger than 35 in good health. Input material: stem cell memory CD4+ T cells from blood. The CDR3 DNA reads TGTGCCTGGAGCGGGCAGGGGGGACAGCCCCAGCATTTT. Encoded protein: CAWSGQGGQPQHF.